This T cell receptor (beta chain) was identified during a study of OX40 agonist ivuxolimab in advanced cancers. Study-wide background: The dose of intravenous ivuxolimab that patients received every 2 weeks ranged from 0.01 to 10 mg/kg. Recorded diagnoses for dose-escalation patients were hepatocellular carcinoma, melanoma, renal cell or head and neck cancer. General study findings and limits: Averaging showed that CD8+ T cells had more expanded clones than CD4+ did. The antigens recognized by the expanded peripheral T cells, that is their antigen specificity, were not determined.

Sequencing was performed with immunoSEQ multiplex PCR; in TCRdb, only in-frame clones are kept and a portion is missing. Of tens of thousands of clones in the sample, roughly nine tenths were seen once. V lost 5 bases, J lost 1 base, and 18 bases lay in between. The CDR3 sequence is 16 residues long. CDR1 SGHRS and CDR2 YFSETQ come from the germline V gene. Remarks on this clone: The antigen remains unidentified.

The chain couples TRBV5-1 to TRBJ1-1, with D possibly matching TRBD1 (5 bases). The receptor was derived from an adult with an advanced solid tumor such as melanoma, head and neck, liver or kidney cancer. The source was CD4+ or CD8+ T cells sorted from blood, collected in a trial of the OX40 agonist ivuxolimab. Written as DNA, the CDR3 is TGCGCCAGCAGTCCAGGGAACTTCCAGGGGAACACTGAAGCTTTCTTT. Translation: CASSPGNFQGNTEAFF.